This T cell receptor (beta chain) emerged from a study of PD-1 blockade in mismatch repair-deficient tumors. The wider study: All were previously treated, progressing patients with 12 mismatch repair-deficient cancer types.

All patients were mismatch repair deficient, assessed by either PCR or immunohistochemistry. TCR sequencing covered a few patients who responded to pembrolizumab. Trimming at V came to 1 base and at J to 3 bases, leaving 3 bases not matched to a gene. The CDR3 runs to 15 residues. From germline, CDR1 is KGHSH and CDR2 LQKENI. The study, taken as a whole, reports: After pembrolizumab, tumor-resident clones rose rapidly, then generally contracted before radiologic responses.

A remark on this clone: Its antigen remains unidentified.

Assay: immunoSEQ multiplex PCR; the TCRdb copy retains only in-frame clones and omits some. The data show under 85,000 clones, with almost 80% seen just once and roughly 5.1% held by the top ten. The chain carries TRBV18 and TRBJ2-5; 9 positions match TRBD2. The source of this sequence is an adult with mismatch repair-deficient cancer. The sample here was peripheral blood, taken 2 weeks after starting pembrolizumab. As DNA, the CDR3 is TGTGCCAGCTCACCACTAGCGGGAGTGAAAGAGACCCAGTACTTC. Amino acids: CASSPLAGVKETQYF.